The rows below give T cell receptor beta chains drawn from one sample of a study of vaccination effects on CD4 cells after COVID-19. Measured with immunoSEQ multiplex PCR; TCRdb has only the in-frame clones, and not every one. The sample consists of 30,000 to 45,000 clones, around 69% of them appearing once. No cognate antigen is known for these TCRs. The source was CD4+ T cells from PBMCs cultured with HCoV-NL63 spike peptides, collected before COVID-19 vaccination. The receptor source for this set is a human donor who had a prior SARS-CoV-2 infection. The CDR3 runs from the conserved cysteine through the conserved F or W. Each record gives: V gene, clone size, J gene, D gene, CDR3 protein, CDR3 DNA. The D gene is left open where the match is weak. Clone size is shown for a subset of rows, as once, few, many or a class of expanded clone.

TRBV11-3	few	TRBJ2-1	NA	CASRVASSYNEQFF	TGTGCCAGCAGGGTAGCTAGCTCCTACAATGAGCAGTTCTTC
TRBV10-3	NA	TRBJ2-2	NA	CAISESYFTGELFF	TGTGCCATCAGTGAGTCATACTTCACCGGGGAGCTGTTTTTT
TRBV5-5	NA	TRBJ2-7	NA	CASSLAFSSYEQYF	TGTGCCAGCAGCTTGGCCTTTTCAAGCTACGAGCAGTACTTC
TRBV2	NA	TRBJ2-7	TRBD2	CASRGGLVSYEQYF	TGTGCCAGCAGGGGAGGACTAGTATCCTACGAGCAGTACTTC
TRBV5-4	NA	TRBJ2-1	TRBD2	CASSSPWGAGRDEQFF	TGTGCCAGCAGCTCCCCTTGGGGAGCGGGACGGGATGAGCAGTTCTTC
TRBV11-3	NA	TRBJ2-6	NA	CASSLDRAGANVLTF	TGTGCCAGCAGCTTAGACAGGGCCGGGGCCAACGTCCTGACTTTC
TRBV6-5	medium-sized	TRBJ2-1	NA	CASCLEPGNEQFF	TGTGCCAGCTGTCTCGAGCCTGGGAACGAGCAGTTCTTC
TRBV5-4	NA	TRBJ2-3	NA	CASSLQTTSTDTQYF	TGTGCCAGCAGCCTGCAGACAACTAGCACAGATACGCAGTATTTT
TRBV12-3/TRBV12-4	NA	TRBJ2-5	TRBD1	CASSTDRGETQYF	TGTGCCAGCAGTACCGACAGGGGAGAGACCCAGTACTTC
TRBV3-1/TRBV3-2	few	TRBJ1-1	NA	CASSQGGRADTEAFF	TGTGCCAGCAGCCAAGGCGGCAGGGCCGACACTGAAGCTTTCTTT
TRBV9	NA	TRBJ2-7	TRBD2	CASSVGSLAGVNEQYF	TGTGCCAGCAGCGTAGGTTCTCTAGCGGGAGTCAACGAGCAGTACTTC
TRBV2	NA	TRBJ1-6	NA	CASLNIRGGSPLHF	TGTGCCAGCCTCAACATCCGTGGGGGATCACCCCTCCACTTT
TRBV7-3	NA	TRBJ2-5	NA	CASSPTGLRGTQYF	TGTGCCAGCAGCCCTACGGGACTCCGAGGGACCCAGTACTTC
TRBV6-5	NA	TRBJ1-4	TRBD1	CASSYYRGPTNEKLFF	TGTGCCAGCAGTTATTACAGGGGTCCAACTAATGAAAAACTGTTTTTT
TRBV4-1	once	TRBJ1-2	TRBD1	CASSQARGQSYGYTF	TGCGCCAGCAGCCAAGCCAGGGGGCAATCCTATGGCTACACCTTC
TRBV4-2	NA	TRBJ1-2	TRBD1	CASSQDAGQGRSYTF	TGTGCCAGCAGCCAAGACGCTGGACAGGGACGAAGCTACACCTTC
TRBV4-1	NA	TRBJ2-1	NA	CASSRRPGHAPPNEQFF	TGCGCCAGCAGCCGAAGACCTGGACACGCGCCCCCCAATGAGCAGTTCTTC
TRBV19	NA	TRBJ2-1	NA	CASSISTARHNEQFF	TGTGCCAGTAGTATCTCTACAGCGCGGCACAATGAGCAGTTCTTC
TRBV2	NA	TRBJ1-2	NA	CASSVLGEAGYTF	TGTGCCAGCAGTGTATTAGGGGAGGCTGGCTACACCTTC
TRBV7-8	once	TRBJ2-7	TRBD2	CASSPSGGVEQYF	TGTGCCAGCAGCCCAAGCGGGGGGGTGGAGCAGTACTTC
TRBV5-4	NA	TRBJ2-5	NA	CASSFPTGTTGGTQYF	TGTGCCAGCAGCTTTCCCACAGGGACAACGGGGGGGACCCAGTACTTC
TRBV6-1	NA	TRBJ2-7	NA	CASSEGFQTYYEQYF	TGTGCCAGCAGTGAAGGATTTCAGACCTACTACGAGCAGTACTTC
TRBV5-1	once	TRBJ2-1	NA	CASRELERGGHNEQFF	TGCGCCAGCAGAGAGTTAGAAAGGGGCGGCCACAATGAGCAGTTCTTC
TRBV2	NA	TRBJ1-3	NA	CASSDGFGNTIYF	TGTGCCAGCAGTGACGGTTTTGGAAACACCATATATTTT
TRBV6-2/TRBV6-3	NA	TRBJ2-4	NA	CASSPGRGRAKNIQYF	TGTGCCAGCAGCCCAGGAAGGGGCCGAGCCAAAAACATTCAGTACTTC
TRBV6-4	few	TRBJ1-6	NA	CASSDSDNYNSPLHF	TGTGCCAGCAGTGACTCGGACAACTATAATTCACCCCTCCACTTT
TRBV5-1	NA	TRBJ1-1	TRBD1	CASSLRAGGTEAFF	TGCGCCAGTTCCCTCCGGGCAGGGGGCACTGAAGCTTTCTTT
TRBV7-3	NA	TRBJ2-3	TRBD1	CASSGTGMTDTQYF	TGTGCCAGCAGCGGGACAGGGATGACAGATACGCAGTATTTT
TRBV28	NA	TRBJ2-7	NA	CASSIAGTGLSYEQYF	TGTGCCAGCAGTATAGCGGGGACAGGGCTTTCCTACGAGCAGTACTTC
TRBV3-1/TRBV3-2	NA	TRBJ2-7	NA	CASSQDHERSYEQYF	TGTGCCAGCAGCCAAGATCATGAGCGAAGCTACGAGCAGTACTTC
TRBV2	NA	TRBJ2-7	TRBD1	CASNARDRGSEQYF	TGTGCCAGCAACGCGAGGGACAGGGGCTCCGAGCAGTACTTC
TRBV2	NA	TRBJ1-2	NA	CASRANLNYGYTF	TGTGCCAGCAGGGCGAACTTAAACTATGGCTACACCTTC